This T cell receptor beta chain is from a study of T-cell reconstitution after alpha-beta-depleted transplantation in children. The CDR3 runs to 12 residues. CDR1 DFQATT and CDR2 SNEGSKA come from the germline V gene (reference sequence). The ends were cut back, 3 bases at V and 8 bases at J, with 13 bases in the middle. Molecular barcoding with unique molecular identifiers was used for the TCRbeta library. MiXCR was run by TCRdb on the PCR reads, yielding one entry per CDR3 protein. Of around 600,000 distinct CDR3 sequences in the sample, 15% to 20% were seen once. This sequence joins TRBV20-1 and TRBJ1-1, with a tentative D call TRBD1 (5 bases). This sequence originates from a human donor who donated a stem cell graft to a child with acute myeloid leukemia. Source: PBMCs from the stem cell graft donor, taken from the stem cell graft. CDR3 coding DNA: TGCAGTGCTAGGTGGGGGGTTGACGAAGCTTTCTTT. This translates into CSARWGVDEAFF.